This TCR beta chain was recovered during a study of OX40 agonist ivuxolimab in advanced cancers. The study sampled blood at baseline, cycle 4 day 1, and cycle 7 day 1. Germline V gene lookup returns CDR1 KGHSH and CDR2 LQKENI. V lost 4 bases, J lost 4 bases, and 13 bases lay in between. The CDR3 loop spans 15 amino acids. Sequencing was performed with immunoSEQ multiplex PCR; in TCRdb, only in-frame clones are kept and a portion is missing. The table records around 75,000 clones, about 90% of them present only once. Specimen: CD4+ or CD8+ T cells sorted from blood, collected in a trial of the OX40 agonist ivuxolimab. This receptor was obtained from an adult with an advanced solid tumor such as melanoma, head and neck, liver or kidney cancer. V usage is TRBV18 and J usage is TRBJ2-2, with D maybe TRBD2 (5 bases). CDR3 region: CASSRAPGSTGELFF. CDR3 sequence (DNA): TGTGCCAGCTCACGAGCCCCGGGGAGCACCGGGGAGCTGTTTTTT.